What follows are 14 T cell receptor beta chains derived from one specimen sequenced in a study of blood T cell repertoires in COVID-19 (dated by TCRdb to 2020 to 2022). The library was built by means of the immunoSEQ multiplex PCR assay. This immuneACCESS table, as held by TCRdb, lists in-frame sequences with V and J called but not all clones. Of the missing ones, under half trace to an unresolved V gene in checked studies; the others have no known cause. The sample yields 150,000 to 190,000 clones; more than 75% were counted once. Less than 10% of the sample goes to the ten largest clones. Sequenced input: peripheral blood. The receptors stem from an older woman with COVID-19, enrolled during active disease.

The chain recombines TRBV9 with TRBJ2-5, with 7 bases fitting TRBD2. J was trimmed by 4 bases and V by 0 bases; bases with no gene match: 3. The CDR3 loop spans 14 amino acids. Germline CDR1 SGDLS, CDR2 YYNGEE. The DNA of the CDR3 is TGTGCCAGCAGCGTAGTGGCTAGCGGAGAGACCCAGTACTTC. Its protein product is CASSVVASGETQYF. Supplemented by reference TRBV9 and TRBJ2-5, the full variable domain reads DSGVTQTPKHLITATGQRVTLRCSPRSGDLSVYWYQQSLDQGLQFLIQYYNGEERAKGNILERFSAQQFPDLHSELNLSSLELGDSALYFCASSVVASGETQYFGPGTRLLVL.

The rearrangement uses TRBV30 and TRBJ1-5, with TRBD1 as a possible D gene (5 bases). Germline V gene data show CDR1 as GTSNPN and CDR2 as SVGIG (reference sequence). The V end lost 7 bases, the J end lost 4 bases, and 14 bases lay between the germline ends. The CDR3 is 13 amino acids. The CDR3 region has the DNA TGTGCCTCCCAGGGAGGGTTTAATCAGCCCCAGCATTTT. This encodes CASQGGFNQPQHF.

The chain uses TRBV29-1 and TRBJ2-1; TRBD1 agrees at 9 bases. Germline values: CDR1 SQVTM, CDR2 ANQGSEA. The junction had 7 bases not matched to a gene; V was cut back by 8 bases and J by 8 bases. CDR3 length equals 12 residues. The CDR3 DNA reads as TGCAGCTCGGACAGGGGAATCGATGAGCAGTTCTTC. This sequence encodes CSSDRGIDEQFF.

The V gene is TRBV27, the J gene TRBJ1-1; D perhaps matches TRBD1 (6 bases). V shed 6 bases and J shed 1 base, with 15 bases lying between them. The CDR3 spans 15 residues. The germline V gene encodes CDR1 MNHEY and CDR2 SMNVEV (reference sequence). This CDR3 is CASSVMRGRNTEAFF. DNA for the CDR3: TGTGCCAGCAGCGTTATGAGGGGGAGGAACACTGAAGCTTTCTTT.

The chain carries TRBV15 and TRBJ1-1, with D perhaps TRBD1 (6 bases). Germline V CDR1 and CDR2: LNHNV, YYDKDF (reference sequence). Trimming took off 5 bases at V and 8 bases at J, with 9 bases between the two ends. The CDR3 consists of 11 residues. CDR3 region: CATSPGTEAFF. The CDR3 nucleotides are TGTGCCACCAGCCCCGGGACAGAAGCTTTCTTT. Looking up the rest from reference TRBV15 and TRBJ1-1 gives the full variable domain: DAMVIQNPRYQVTQFGKPVTLSCSQTLNHNVMYWYQQKSSQAPKLLFHYYDKDFNNEADTPDNFQSRRPNTSFCFLDIRSPGLGDTAMYLCATSPGTEAFFGQGTRLTVV.

This rearrangement joins TRBV24-1 to TRBJ1-1, with a tentative D call TRBD1 (5 bases). V shed 3 bases and J shed 6 bases, with 7 bases lying between them. This CDR3 spans 12 amino acids. CDR1 is KGHDR and CDR2 is SFDVKD in the germline V gene. The CDR3 nucleotides read TGTGCCACCAGTGATACAGGAGCTGAAGCTTTCTTT. This encodes CATSDTGAEAFF.

This clone was recorded once. The chain recombines TRBV6-4 with TRBJ1-5, with TRBD1 matching 9 bases. Trimming took 4 bases from V and 4 from J; bases not matched to a gene: 2. This CDR3 has 14 residues. Germline assignment: CDR1 MRHNA and CDR2 SNTAGT. CDR3 bases: TGTGCCAGCAGTGCGGGGACAGGGAATCAGCCCCAGCATTTT. Its protein is CASSAGTGNQPQHF.

The rearrangement joins TRBV5-1 to TRBJ2-7, with 12 positions matching TRBD2. The CDR3 is 18 residues long. After removal of 2 bases from V and 0 bases from J, the junction contained 9 bases not matched to a gene. The V gene's germline CDR1 is SGHRS and CDR2 YFSETQ. The CDR3 loop reads CASSFGLAGPPFSYEQYF. CDR3 coding DNA: TGCGCCAGCAGCTTTGGACTAGCGGGACCACCTTTCTCCTACGAGCAGTACTTC.

The chain is built from TRBV6-5 and TRBJ1-6, with 9 bases lining up with TRBD1. The CDR3 extends over 14 amino acids. The V and J ends lost 6 bases and 7 bases, in that order; junction bases with no gene match: 4. CDR1 is MNHEY, CDR2 SVGAGI, per germline. The CDR3 DNA follows: TGTGCCAGCAGCGGGACAGGGAGAAATTCACCCCTCCACTTT. This gives the protein CASSGTGRNSPLHF.

The V gene is TRBV7-3, the J gene TRBJ2-2; 7 bases line up with TRBD1. Germline assignment: CDR1 SGHTA and CDR2 FQGTGA. This CDR3 has 16 amino acids. V lost 5 bases to trimming and J lost 4 bases; unmatched junction nucleotides: 10. CDR3 region: CASSPTPGTVTGELFF. CDR3 in DNA: TGTGCCAGCAGCCCTACTCCCGGGACAGTCACCGGGGAGCTGTTTTTT.

The rearrangement uses TRBV5-5 and TRBJ1-4; D unclear. Germline values: CDR1 SGHKS, CDR2 YYEKEE (reference sequence). CDR3 length: 13 amino acids. V was clipped by 1 base and J by 8 bases, with 9 bases between them. DNA for the CDR3: TGTGCCAGCAGCTTGTATTTTGGCGAAAAACTGTTTTTT. Its protein product is CASSLYFGEKLFF.

This clone was found a few times. CDR3 sequence (DNA): TGCGCCAGCAAAATGGCAGGGTTTGATGGCTACACCTTC. The encoded protein is CASKMAGFDGYTF. This chain uses TRBV5-1 with TRBJ1-2; TRBD1 might be the D (5 bases). Germline V CDR1 and CDR2: SGHRS, YFSETQ. V gave up 6 bases and J gave up 6 bases, with 15 bases separating them. The CDR3 runs 13 residues.

V is TRBV6-1 and J is TRBJ2-2; TRBD2 matches at 7 bases. Germline assignment: CDR1 MNHNS and CDR2 SASEGT. Germline trimming cut 1 base from V and 6 bases from J; bases unmatched to any gene: 8. The CDR3 runs to 16 residues. CDR3 residues: CASSEGEGFPPGELFF. CDR3 nucleotides: TGTGCCAGCAGTGAAGGGGAGGGGTTCCCCCCCGGGGAGCTGTTTTTT.

For this clone: Other DNA variants within this sample encode the same CDR3. This chain joins TRBV6-5 and TRBJ1-1; 7 bases match TRBD1. Germline loops: CDR1 MNHEY, CDR2 SVGAGI. CDR3 size: 14 residues. J was trimmed by 5 bases and V by 6 bases; bases with no gene match: 9. CDR3 nucleotide sequence: TGTGCCAGCAGCCTTCGACAGGGAGGAACTGAAGCTTTCTTT. Translating it yields CASSLRQGGTEAFF.